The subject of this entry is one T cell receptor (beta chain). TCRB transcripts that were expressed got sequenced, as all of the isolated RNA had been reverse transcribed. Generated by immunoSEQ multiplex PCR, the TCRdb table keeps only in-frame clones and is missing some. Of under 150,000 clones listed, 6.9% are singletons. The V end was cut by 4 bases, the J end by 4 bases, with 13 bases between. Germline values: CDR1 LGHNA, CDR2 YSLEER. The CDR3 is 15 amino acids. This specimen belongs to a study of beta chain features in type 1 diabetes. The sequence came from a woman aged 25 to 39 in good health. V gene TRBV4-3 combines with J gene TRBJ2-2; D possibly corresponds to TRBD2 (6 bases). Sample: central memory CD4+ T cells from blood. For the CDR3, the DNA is TGCGCCAGCAGCCGGGAAGGCGGGATCACCGGGGAGCTGTTTTTT. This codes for CASSREGGITGELFF.